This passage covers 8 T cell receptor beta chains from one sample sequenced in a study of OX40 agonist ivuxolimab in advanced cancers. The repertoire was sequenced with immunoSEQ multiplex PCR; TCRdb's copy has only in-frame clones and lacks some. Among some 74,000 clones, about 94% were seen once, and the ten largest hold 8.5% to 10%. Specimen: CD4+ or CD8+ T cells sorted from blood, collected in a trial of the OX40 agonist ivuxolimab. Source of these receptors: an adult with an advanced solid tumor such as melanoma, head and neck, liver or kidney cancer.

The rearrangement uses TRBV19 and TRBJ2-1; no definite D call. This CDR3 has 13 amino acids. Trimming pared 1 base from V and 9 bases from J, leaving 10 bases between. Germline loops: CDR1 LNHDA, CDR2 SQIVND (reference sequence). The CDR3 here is CASSIGARGEQFF. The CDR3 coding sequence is TGTGCCAGTAGTATAGGTGCGCGCGGTGAGCAGTTCTTC.

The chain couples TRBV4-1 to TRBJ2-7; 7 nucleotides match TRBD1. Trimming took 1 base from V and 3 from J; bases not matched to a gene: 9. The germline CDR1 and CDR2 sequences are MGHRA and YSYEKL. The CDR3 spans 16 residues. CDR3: CASSQAFGTEIYEQYF. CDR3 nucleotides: TGCGCCAGCAGCCAAGCATTCGGGACAGAAATCTACGAGCAGTACTTC.

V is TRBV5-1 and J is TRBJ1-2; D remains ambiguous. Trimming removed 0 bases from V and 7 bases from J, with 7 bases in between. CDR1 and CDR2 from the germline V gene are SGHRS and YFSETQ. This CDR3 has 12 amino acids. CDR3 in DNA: TGCGCCAGCAGCTTGGAAGGAACTGGCTACACCTTC. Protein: CASSLEGTGYTF. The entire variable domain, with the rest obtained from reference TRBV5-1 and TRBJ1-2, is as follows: KAGVTQTPRYLIKTRGQQVTLSCSPISGHRSVSWYQQTPGQGLQFLFEYFSETQRNKGNFPGRFSGRQFSNSRSEMNVSTLELGDSALYLCASSLEGTGYTFGSGTRLTVV.

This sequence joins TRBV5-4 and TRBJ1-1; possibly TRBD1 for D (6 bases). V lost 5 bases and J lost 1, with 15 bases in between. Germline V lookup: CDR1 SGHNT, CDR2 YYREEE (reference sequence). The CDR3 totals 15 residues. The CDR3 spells CASRLGQFGNTEAFF. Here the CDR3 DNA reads TGTGCCAGCAGGTTAGGACAGTTTGGGAACACTGAAGCTTTCTTT.

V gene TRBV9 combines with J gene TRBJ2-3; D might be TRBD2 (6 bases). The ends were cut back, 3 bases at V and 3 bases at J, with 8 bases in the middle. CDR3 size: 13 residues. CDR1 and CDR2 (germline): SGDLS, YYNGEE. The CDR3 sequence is CASSETSTDTQYF. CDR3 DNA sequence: TGTGCCAGCAGCGAGACTAGTACAGATACGCAGTATTTT. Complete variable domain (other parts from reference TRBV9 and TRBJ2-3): DSGVTQTPKHLITATGQRVTLRCSPRSGDLSVYWYQQSLDQGLQFLIQYYNGEERAKGNILERFSAQQFPDLHSELNLSSLELGDSALYFCASSETSTDTQYFGPGTRLTVL.

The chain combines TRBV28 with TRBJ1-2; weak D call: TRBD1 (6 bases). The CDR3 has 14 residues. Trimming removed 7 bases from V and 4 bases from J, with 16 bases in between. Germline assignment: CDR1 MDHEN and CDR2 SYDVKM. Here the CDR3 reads CASTFGGSPYGYTF. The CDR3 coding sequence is TGTGCCAGCACTTTCGGGGGCTCCCCCTATGGCTACACCTTC.

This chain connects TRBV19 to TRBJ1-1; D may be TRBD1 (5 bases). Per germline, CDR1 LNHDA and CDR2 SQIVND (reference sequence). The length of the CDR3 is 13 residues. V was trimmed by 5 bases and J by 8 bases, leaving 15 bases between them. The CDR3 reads CASSLQLGGEAFF. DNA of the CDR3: TGTGCCAGTAGTCTCCAACTCGGGGGAGAAGCTTTCTTT. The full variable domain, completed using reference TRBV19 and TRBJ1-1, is DGGITQSPKYLFRKEGQNVTLSCEQNLNHDAMYWYRQDPGQGLRLIYYSQIVNDFQKGDIAEGYSVSREKKESFPLTVTSAQKNPTAFYLCASSLQLGGEAFFGQGTRLTVV.

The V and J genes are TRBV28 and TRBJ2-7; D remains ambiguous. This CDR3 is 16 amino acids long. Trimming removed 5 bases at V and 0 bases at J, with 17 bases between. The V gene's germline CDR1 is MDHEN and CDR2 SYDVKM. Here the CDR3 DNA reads TGTGCCAGCAGTCTCCTAGGATCCGGTCCCTCCTACGAGCAGTACTTC. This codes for CASSLLGSGPSYEQYF.